The 10 T cell receptor beta chains listed next were all sequenced from one sample in a study of cytomegalovirus exposure and HLA in healthy donors. 60 Vbeta and 13 Jbeta primers were used in PCR. Generated by immunoSEQ multiplex PCR, the TCRdb table keeps only in-frame clones and is missing some. The sample lists about 160,000 clones; about 75% were seen once. The sequencing sample was made of PBMCs. The origin of the receptors is a woman between 50 and 59 years old in good health and CMV-seropositive.

V gene TRBV29-1 combines with J gene TRBJ2-7; 7 nucleotides line up with TRBD2. Trimming at V came to 5 bases and at J to 7 bases, leaving 11 bases not matched to a gene. The CDR3 is made up of 13 amino acids. Germline V lookup: CDR1 SQVTM, CDR2 ANQGSEA. The CDR3 is CSVRTFGAGEQYF. For the CDR3, the DNA is TGCAGCGTTCGGACGTTTGGAGCGGGGGAGCAGTACTTC.

This clone was seen a few times. The chain joins TRBV27 to TRBJ1-1; 7 bases map to TRBD1. The CDR3 totals 16 residues. The junction had 9 bases not matched to a gene; V was cut back by 0 bases and J by 5 bases. CDR1 is MNHEY and CDR2 is SMNVEV in the germline V gene (reference sequence). The DNA of the CDR3 is TGTGCCAGCAGTTTATCGGGCAGGGGGTCGGTAACTGAAGCTTTCTTT. It specifies CASSLSGRGSVTEAFF.

V and J are TRBV9 and TRBJ2-6; D gene uncertain. Germline lookup yields CDR1 SGDLS and CDR2 YYNGEE. V shed 0 bases and J shed 0 bases, with 4 bases lying between them. The CDR3 spans 15 residues. CDR3 sequence: CASSVALSGANVLTF. In DNA form, the CDR3 reads TGTGCCAGCAGCGTAGCCCTCTCTGGGGCCAACGTCCTGACTTTC.

This chain uses TRBV5-1 with TRBJ2-3; tentatively, D is TRBD1 (6 bases). Germline V CDR1 and CDR2: SGHRS, YFSETQ. The CDR3 contains 14 residues. V gave up 2 bases and J gave up 2 bases, with 9 bases separating them. This chain's CDR3 is CASSLTGTTDTQYF. CDR3 nucleotides: TGCGCCAGCAGCTTAACAGGGACCACAGATACGCAGTATTTT.

This chain uses TRBV27 with TRBJ1-6, with TRBD1 as a possible D gene (5 bases). Trimming removed 4 bases from V and 6 bases from J, with 13 bases in between. Germline V gives CDR1 MNHEY, CDR2 SMNVEV (reference sequence). The CDR3 sequence is 15 residues long. The DNA of the CDR3 is TGTGCCAGCAGTTCCAGCTGGGGCGGTAATTCACCCCTCCACTTT. Encoded protein: CASSSSWGGNSPLHF.

The rearrangement links TRBV5-1 to TRBJ1-2; unclear D gene. Looked up from germline, CDR1 is SGHRS and CDR2 is YFSETQ. The CDR3 covers 13 residues. The ends were cut back, 5 bases at V and 8 bases at J, with 16 bases in the middle. CDR3 sequence reads: CASSPGGPRGYTF. The CDR3 region has the DNA TGCGCCAGCAGTCCCGGTGGGCCGCGAGGCTACACCTTC.

This clone appeared a few times. V usage is TRBV5-1 and J usage is TRBJ1-4; TRBD1 matches at 7 bases. CDR1 SGHRS and CDR2 YFSETQ come from the germline V gene. With V trimmed by 9 bases and J by 5 bases, 7 bases remained unmatched. This CDR3 contains 13 residues. The CDR3 nucleotides are TGCGCCACCTCGACAGGGCCCAATGAAAAACTGTTTTTT. This gives the protein CATSTGPNEKLFF.

The chain couples TRBV2 to TRBJ1-6, with TRBD1 matching over 7 bases. The junction had 5 bases not matched to a gene; V was cut back by 4 bases and J by 5 bases. The CDR3 loop spans 15 amino acids. Per germline, CDR1 SNHLY and CDR2 FYNNEI. CDR3 coding DNA: TGTGCCAGCAGTGGAGGACAGGCAAATAATTCACCCCTCCACTTT. This encodes CASSGGQANNSPLHF.

The chain employs TRBV6-1 and TRBJ2-7, with 8 bases aligning to TRBD2. The CDR3 is 14 amino acids. Germline-derived CDR1 and CDR2 are MNHNS and SASEGT. V was pared by 5 bases and J by 6 bases, with 9 bases of the junction left unmatched. CDR3: CASSRTGGVGEQYF. In DNA, the CDR3 is TGTGCCAGCAGTAGGACCGGGGGGGTGGGCGAGCAGTACTTC.

The V gene is TRBV25-1, the J gene TRBJ2-4, with TRBD1 identical over 10 bases. V was pared by 2 bases and J by 5 bases, with 6 bases of the junction left unmatched. The CDR3 sequence is 16 residues long. Per germline, CDR1 MGHDK and CDR2 SYGVNS. The CDR3 sequence: CASSEGDRGHQNIQYF. In DNA, the CDR3 is TGTGCCAGCAGTGAAGGGGACAGGGGTCATCAAAACATTCAGTACTTC.